This T cell receptor beta chain emerged from a study of blood T cell repertoires in COVID-19. The data were produced by immunoSEQ multiplex PCR, yet TCRdb's version contains in-frame clones alone and is incomplete. In the table there are 300,000 or so clones, more than 85% of which are singletons. Looked up from germline, CDR1 is SGHTA and CDR2 is FQGNSA. Trimming at V came to 0 bases and at J to 9 bases, leaving 7 bases not matched to a gene. There are 16 residues in the CDR3. Sequencing was carried out using peripheral blood. The sequence was obtained from a man aged 65-85 years with acute or convalescent COVID-19. The gene calls are TRBV7-2 and TRBJ1-6; 8 positions agree with TRBD1. The CDR3 nucleotides are TGTGCCAGCAGCTTAGCTCTTGGGACAGGCGTTTCACCCCTCCACTTT. It specifies CASSLALGTGVSPLHF.